This passage covers 24 T cell receptor beta chains from one sample sequenced in a study of cytomegalovirus exposure and HLA in healthy donors. Researchers ran the PCR with 60 Vbeta and 13 Jbeta primers. Sequencing was performed with immunoSEQ multiplex PCR; in TCRdb, only in-frame clones are kept and a portion is missing. The data show about 150,000 clones, approximately 79% seen once. The sequenced sample consisted of PBMCs. The receptors were gathered from a male donor in good health and CMV-seronegative.

This chain links TRBV6-1 with TRBJ1-1, with D unresolved. Germline V gives CDR1 MNHNS, CDR2 SASEGT. V lost 6 bases and J 3 bases, leaving 14 bases between the germline ends. CDR3 length: 14 residues. CDR3 in amino acids: CASSLNRGDTEAFF. As DNA, the CDR3 is TGTGCCAGCAGCCTGAATCGGGGAGACACTGAAGCTTTCTTT.

J is TRBJ2-2 and V is TRBV7-7; 11 nucleotides match TRBD1. CDR3 length: 14 amino acids. Germline V CDR1 and CDR2: SSHAT, FNYEAQ (reference sequence). This chain's CDR3 is CASRRDRGTGELFF. CDR3 nucleotide sequence: TGTGCTAGCCGCCGGGACAGGGGGACCGGGGAGCTGTTTTTT.

V and J are TRBV27 and TRBJ2-2; perhaps TRBD2 as D (5 bases). CDR1 is MNHEY, CDR2 SMNVEV, per germline (reference sequence). The CDR3 extends over 16 amino acids. V was cut by 4 bases and J by 4 bases, with 16 bases left in between. CDR3 residues: CASSSNSEGFTGELFF. The CDR3 DNA sequence: TGTGCCAGCAGTTCCAATTCCGAGGGTTTCACCGGGGAGCTGTTTTTT.

The chain employs TRBV30 and TRBJ2-5; 8 positions agree with TRBD2. With 1 base clipped from V and 4 bases from J, the junction kept 11 bases outside the gene matches. Germline V CDR1 and CDR2: GTSNPN, SVGIG (reference sequence). The CDR3 runs 16 residues. CDR3 in DNA: TGTGCCTGGAGTGATGAGCATCGGGGGGGCCTAGAGACCCAGTACTTC. Residues: CAWSDEHRGGLETQYF.

This clone was detected only a few times. The chain is built from TRBV5-1 and TRBJ2-2, with D unclear. The germline V gene encodes CDR1 SGHRS and CDR2 YFSETQ. V was pared by 3 bases and J by 8 bases, with 5 bases between. The CDR3 is 11 amino acids. The CDR3: CASSSFGELFF. CDR3 coding DNA: TGCGCCAGCAGCTCTTTTGGGGAGCTGTTTTTT.

The CDR3 bases are TGTGCCAGCAGCTTAGCGCGGGGGAGATCTAATGAAAAACTGTTTTTT. Encoded protein: CASSLARGRSNEKLFF. V and J are TRBV7-9 and TRBJ1-4; possible D gene TRBD1, 5 bases. Germline-derived CDR1 and CDR2 are SEHNR and FQNEAQ (reference sequence). V lost 0 bases and J lost 3, with 11 bases in between. The CDR3 length is 16 residues.

There are a few counts of this clone. V gene TRBV2 combines with J gene TRBJ2-1; the D is unclear. V shed 6 bases and J shed 4 bases, with 7 bases lying between them. CDR3 size: 12 residues. The germline CDR1 and CDR2 sequences are SNHLY and FYNNEI. The CDR3 loop reads CASRGRYNEQFF. As DNA, the CDR3 is TGTGCCAGCAGGGGCAGGTACAATGAGCAGTTCTTC.

The J gene is TRBJ1-2, the V gene TRBV12-5; D not resolved. The V gene's germline CDR1 is LGHNT and CDR2 FRNRAP. CDR3 length: 13 amino acids. V lost 7 bases, J lost 2 bases, and 11 bases lay in between. The CDR3 DNA sequence: TGTGCTAGTGCCCCTAATTGGAACTATGGCTACACCTTC. Protein sequence: CASAPNWNYGYTF. Complete variable domain (other parts from reference TRBV12-5 and TRBJ1-2): DARVTQTPRHKVTEMGQEVTMRCQPILGHNTVFWYRQTMMQGLELLAYFRNRAPLDDSGMPKDRFSAEMPDATLATLKIQPSEPRDSAVYFCASAPNWNYGYTFGSGTRLTVV.

V gene TRBV19 combines with J gene TRBJ1-1; D unclear. V lost 9 bases and J 1 base, leaving 15 bases between the germline ends. CDR3 length equals 14 residues. CDR1 LNHDA and CDR2 SQIVND come from the germline V gene (reference sequence). CDR3 sequence: CASQQWAKNTEAFF. The CDR3 DNA reads TGTGCCAGCCAACAGTGGGCCAAGAACACTGAAGCTTTCTTT.

V usage is TRBV10-3 and J usage is TRBJ1-5, with TRBD1 matching over 10 bases. The CDR3 runs 15 residues. Trimming removed 3 bases from V and 3 bases from J; junction bases left unmatched: 2. Germline assignment: CDR1 ENHRY and CDR2 SYGVKD. In nucleotides, the CDR3 is TGTGCCATCAGTGATGGGACAGGGGCCAATCAGCCCCAGCATTTT. Residues: CAISDGTGANQPQHF.

This sequence joins TRBV9 and TRBJ2-1, with 10 bases identical to TRBD1. Germline CDR1 and CDR2: SGDLS and YYNGEE. The CDR3 length is 15 residues. V gave up 5 bases and J gave up 5 bases; unmatched junction bases: 7. The CDR3 sequence: CASRGGTGDHNEQFF. Written as DNA, the CDR3 is TGTGCCAGCAGAGGGGGGACAGGGGACCACAATGAGCAGTTCTTC.

This chain links TRBV19 with TRBJ1-1; D gene unclear. The germline V and J ends were trimmed by 8 bases and 5 bases, with 18 bases remaining between them. Germline values: CDR1 LNHDA, CDR2 SQIVND (reference sequence). This CDR3 contains 14 residues. In DNA, the CDR3 is TGTGCCAGTGGGAGGGTCCCACACGGGACTGAAGCTTTCTTT. Its protein product is CASGRVPHGTEAFF.

V is TRBV5-6 and J is TRBJ2-5; a possible D gene is TRBD2 (5 bases). Germline V gives CDR1 SGHDT, CDR2 YYEEEE. This CDR3 has 15 residues. V lost 4 bases to trimming and J lost 0 bases, with 13 bases between them. The CDR3 loop is CASSPPTGNQETQYF. CDR3 nucleotides: TGTGCCAGCAGCCCCCCCACGGGGAACCAAGAGACCCAGTACTTC.

The chain has TRBV5-4 and TRBJ2-6; no firm D call. Trimming removed 1 base at V and 3 bases at J, with 11 bases between. The germline V gene encodes CDR1 SGHNT and CDR2 YYREEE (reference sequence). The CDR3 is 16 residues long. The CDR3: CASSLFLLGGANVLTF. CDR3 sequence (DNA): TGTGCCAGCAGCTTGTTTCTACTTGGTGGGGCCAACGTCCTGACTTTC. The complete variable domain, with remaining parts taken from reference TRBV5-4 and TRBJ2-6, reads ETGVTQSPTHLIKTRGQQVTLRCSSQSGHNTVSWYQQALGQGPQFIFQYYREEENGRGNFPPRFSGLQFPNYSSELNVNALELDDSALYLCASSLFLLGGANVLTFGAGSRLTVL.

This chain uses TRBV5-1 with TRBJ2-3; 8 nucleotides align to TRBD2. The trim removed 4 bases at V and 4 bases at J, leaving 11 bases unmatched. The CDR3 runs to 16 residues. In germline, CDR1 is SGHRS, CDR2 YFSETQ. The CDR3 spells CASSADGLAGADTQYF. CDR3 DNA: TGCGCCAGCAGCGCCGACGGACTAGCAGGCGCAGATACGCAGTATTTT.

The chain joins TRBV6-5 to TRBJ1-2; D is possibly TRBD1 (5 bases). V lost 6 bases and J 4 bases, leaving 12 bases between the germline ends. CDR3 length: 13 residues. The germline V gene encodes CDR1 MNHEY and CDR2 SVGAGI. The CDR3 protein is CASRAIQGYGYTF. The DNA for the CDR3 is TGTGCCAGCAGAGCAATTCAGGGCTATGGCTACACCTTC.

The chain's CDR3 is CASGLPATDRVGGYTF. The CDR3, as DNA: TGTGCTAGTGGTTTGCCCGCAACGGACAGGGTCGGTGGCTACACCTTC. The rearrangement joins TRBV12-5 to TRBJ1-2, with 8 bases lining up with TRBD1. Trimming took 2 bases from V and 7 from J; bases not matched to a gene: 12. The CDR3 has 16 amino acids. Germline V gene lookup returns CDR1 LGHNT and CDR2 FRNRAP. Full variable domain (missing parts from reference TRBV12-5 and TRBJ1-2): DARVTQTPRHKVTEMGQEVTMRCQPILGHNTVFWYRQTMMQGLELLAYFRNRAPLDDSGMPKDRFSAEMPDATLATLKIQPSEPRDSAVYFCASGLPATDRVGGYTFGSGTRLTVV.

The CDR3 is CASSWRGVAEAFF. CDR3 coding DNA: TGTGCCAGCAGTTGGAGGGGAGTTGCTGAAGCTTTCTTT. This chain connects TRBV6-6 to TRBJ1-1, with D tentatively TRBD1 (5 bases). The V end lost 4 bases, the J end lost 6 bases, and 12 bases lay between the germline ends. Germline-derived CDR1 and CDR2 are MNHNY and SVGAGI (reference sequence). CDR3 length: 13 amino acids.

V and J are TRBV5-8 and TRBJ2-5, with a tentative D call TRBD2 (5 bases). Germline CDR1 reads SGHTS; CDR2 reads YDEGEE. Trimming removed 1 base from V and 2 bases from J, with 9 bases in between. This CDR3 has 14 residues. For the CDR3, the DNA is TGTGCCAGCAGCTTGAGGACTTTACAAGAGACCCAGTACTTC. This translates into CASSLRTLQETQYF. The variable domain in full, completed from reference TRBV5-8 and TRBJ2-5, reads EAGVTQSPTHLIKTRGQQATLRCSPISGHTSVYWYQQALGLGLQFLLWYDEGEERNRGNFPPRFSGRQFPNYSSELNVNALELEDSALYLCASSLRTLQETQYFGPGTRLLVL.

This sequence joins TRBV6-5 and TRBJ2-5; D remains ambiguous. The CDR3 length is 15 residues. Per germline, CDR1 MNHEY and CDR2 SVGAGI. Trimming took 7 bases from V and 5 from J, leaving 20 bases between them. This CDR3 is CASKLLFEVRETQYF. CDR3 DNA sequence: TGTGCCAGCAAACTACTATTCGAAGTGCGGGAGACCCAGTACTTC.

The gene calls are TRBV25-1 and TRBJ2-7; 8 nucleotides match TRBD2. J was trimmed by 3 bases and V by 3 bases; bases with no gene match: 10. Germline V gives CDR1 MGHDK, CDR2 SYGVNS. The CDR3 sequence is 16 residues long. This CDR3 reads CASSDFQAGVDYEQYF. Here the CDR3 DNA reads TGTGCCAGCAGTGATTTTCAAGCGGGGGTCGACTACGAGCAGTACTTC.

V is TRBV15 and J is TRBJ2-3; maybe TRBD1 (8 bases). This CDR3 is 16 amino acids long. Germline CDR1 reads LNHNV; CDR2 reads YYDKDF (reference sequence). The V gene lost 3 bases and the J gene lost 1 base, with 14 bases spanning the gap. In DNA, the CDR3 is TGTGCCACCAGCAGGAGGGAGGGACAGGGCACAGATACGCAGTATTTT. Translating gives CATSRREGQGTDTQYF.

This chain uses TRBV11-3 with TRBJ2-1, with D possibly matching TRBD1 (6 bases). The CDR3 sequence is 14 residues long. Germline loops: CDR1 SGHNT, CDR2 YENEEA. V shed 5 bases and J shed 6 bases, with 14 bases lying between them. The CDR3 region has the DNA TGTGCCAGCAGCCCTGGACAGCAGACCAATGAGCAGTTCTTC. As protein: CASSPGQQTNEQFF.

The rearrangement uses TRBV19 and TRBJ1-2, with D possibly being TRBD1 (5 bases). CDR1 is LNHDA and CDR2 is SQIVND in the germline V gene (reference sequence). This CDR3 contains 16 residues. Trimming took 5 bases from V and 1 from J, leaving 17 bases between them. Here the CDR3 reads CASSPSGTESNYGYTF. The CDR3 DNA is TGTGCCAGTAGTCCTTCCGGGACTGAAAGTAACTATGGCTACACCTTC. Complete variable domain (other parts from reference TRBV19 and TRBJ1-2): DGGITQSPKYLFRKEGQNVTLSCEQNLNHDAMYWYRQDPGQGLRLIYYSQIVNDFQKGDIAEGYSVSREKKESFPLTVTSAQKNPTAFYLCASSPSGTESNYGYTFGSGTRLTVV.